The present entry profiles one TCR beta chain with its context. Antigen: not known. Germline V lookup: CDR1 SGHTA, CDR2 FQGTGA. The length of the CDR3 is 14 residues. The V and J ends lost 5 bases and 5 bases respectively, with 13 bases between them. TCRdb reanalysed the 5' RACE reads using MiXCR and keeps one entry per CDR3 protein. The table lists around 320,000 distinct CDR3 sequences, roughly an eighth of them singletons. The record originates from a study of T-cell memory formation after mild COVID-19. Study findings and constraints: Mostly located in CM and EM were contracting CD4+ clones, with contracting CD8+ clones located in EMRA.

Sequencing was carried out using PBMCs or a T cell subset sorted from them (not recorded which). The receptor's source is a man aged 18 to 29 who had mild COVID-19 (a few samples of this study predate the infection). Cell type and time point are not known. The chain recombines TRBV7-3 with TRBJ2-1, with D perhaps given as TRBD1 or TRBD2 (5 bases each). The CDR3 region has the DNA TGTGCCAGCAGCCTGGCAGGGACGGACAATGAGCAGTTCTTC. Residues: CASSLAGTDNEQFF.